The 22 T cell receptor beta chains below come from one sample, sequenced in a study of blood T cell repertoires in COVID-19. Sequencing used immunoSEQ multiplex PCR; TCRdb keeps in-frame clones, though not all of them. Among some 200,000 clones, 70% to 90% were seen once, and the ten largest hold approximately 12%. The source material was peripheral blood. The receptors come from a woman aged 18-29 years who had recovered from COVID-19.

The chain combines TRBV5-1 with TRBJ2-5; 8 bases match TRBD2. The CDR3 has 16 residues. In germline, CDR1 is SGHRS, CDR2 YFSETQ. The V gene end was trimmed by 4 bases and the J gene end by 5 bases; junction bases not matched to a gene: 13. The CDR3 loop is CASSSGLAAWLETQYF. Written as DNA, the CDR3 is TGCGCCAGCAGCAGCGGACTAGCCGCATGGTTGGAGACCCAGTACTTC.

V is TRBV19 and J is TRBJ2-7, with 7 nucleotides matching TRBD1. Per the germline V gene, CDR1 is LNHDA and CDR2 is SQIVND (reference sequence). This CDR3 has 16 amino acids. V lost 5 bases, J lost 2 bases, and 12 bases stayed unmatched. The chain's CDR3 is CASSPSTGPKTYEQYF. CDR3 nucleotide sequence: TGTGCCAGTAGTCCATCGACAGGGCCGAAAACCTACGAGCAGTACTTC.

This clone was detected only a few times. The chain has TRBV6-4 and TRBJ1-5; D unresolved. This CDR3 is built from 13 residues. V shed 3 bases and J shed 4 bases, with 7 bases lying between them. CDR1 MRHNA and CDR2 SNTAGT come from the germline V gene. In DNA form, the CDR3 reads TGTGCCAGCAGTGATGGTGAGAATCAGCCCCAGCATTTT. Its translation: CASSDGENQPQHF.

The V and J genes are TRBV6-6 and TRBJ1-1, with TRBD1 matching 9 bases. The CDR3 is 14 residues long. The ends lost 5 bases at V and 3 bases at J; junction bases unmatched: 4. Germline loops: CDR1 MNHNY, CDR2 SVGAGI (reference sequence). CDR3 amino acids: CASSPQGADTEAFF. CDR3 nucleotides: TGTGCCAGCAGTCCACAGGGGGCGGACACTGAAGCTTTCTTT.

The V call is TRBV7-9, the J call TRBJ2-1; possible D gene TRBD1, 5 bases. Trimming removed 5 bases from V and 5 bases from J, with 16 bases in between. The germline V gene has CDR1 SEHNR and CDR2 FQNEAQ (reference sequence). The CDR3 runs to 15 residues. The CDR3: CASSGSDTTDNEQFF. The CDR3, as DNA: TGTGCCAGCAGCGGTTCGGACACTACAGACAATGAGCAGTTCTTC.

For this clone: The sample has other DNA sequences that encode this CDR3 too. This chain joins TRBV9 and TRBJ1-1, with 7 nucleotides matching TRBD1. Germline V gives CDR1 SGDLS, CDR2 YYNGEE. The CDR3 consists of 14 residues. V lost 1 base, J lost 3 bases, and 3 bases stayed unmatched. The CDR3 sequence is CASSVRGLDTEAFF. CDR3 nucleotide sequence: TGTGCCAGCAGCGTAAGGGGGCTCGACACTGAAGCTTTCTTT.

The V and J genes are TRBV6-5 and TRBJ2-7; the D is unclear. The germline gives CDR1 MNHEY, CDR2 SVGAGI. V lost 2 bases, J lost 4 bases, and 9 bases lay in between. The CDR3 consists of 13 residues. CDR3 nucleotides: TGTGCCAGCAGTTACAGGAGTACGTACGAGCAGTACTTC. Amino acids: CASSYRSTYEQYF.

V usage is TRBV7-2 and J usage is TRBJ1-1; the D gene is possibly TRBD1 (6 bases). Between the trimmed V and J ends, which lost 4 bases and 0 bases, there was a span of 12 bases. Germline assignment: CDR1 SGHTA and CDR2 FQGNSA. CDR3 length equals 15 residues. The CDR3 DNA follows: TGTGCCAGCAGCTCCGGGACATTCATGAACACTGAAGCTTTCTTT. It specifies CASSSGTFMNTEAFF. The variable domain in full, with the rest retrieved from reference TRBV7-2 and TRBJ1-1, is GAGVSQSPSNKVTEKGKDVELRCDPISGHTALYWYRQSLGQGLEFLIYFQGNSAPDKSGLPSDRFSAERTGGSVSTLTIQRTQQEDSAVYLCASSSGTFMNTEAFFGQGTRLTVV.

The rearrangement joins TRBV7-7 to TRBJ2-1, with 7 bases matching TRBD1. Germline-derived CDR1 and CDR2 are SSHAT and FNYEAQ (reference sequence). The CDR3 is 19 residues long. J gave up 7 bases and V 6 bases, and 24 bases lay outside the gene matches. The CDR3 loop reads CASSNYSHLQGESGNEQFF. CDR3 bases: TGTGCCAGCAGTAATTACTCCCACCTTCAGGGGGAAAGTGGGAATGAGCAGTTCTTC.

This chain connects TRBV9 to TRBJ2-3; 11 bases map to TRBD2. In germline, CDR1 is SGDLS, CDR2 YYNGEE. The CDR3 loop spans 15 amino acids. J lost 6 bases, V lost 1 base, and 4 bases had no gene match. The CDR3, as DNA: TGTGCCAGCAGCGTACTAGCGGGAGGAGGGGATACGCAGTATTTT. Translated: CASSVLAGGGDTQYF.

The gene calls are TRBV7-6 and TRBJ1-1; TRBD1 aligns across 8 bases. The junction had 7 bases not matched to a gene; V was cut back by 6 bases and J by 4 bases. CDR3 length: 14 residues. Germline-derived CDR1 and CDR2 are SGHVS and FNYEAQ. CDR3 DNA sequence: TGTGCCAGCAGTGACAGGGGTGGCGGCACTGAAGCTTTCTTT. Translation: CASSDRGGGTEAFF.

The DNA for the CDR3 is TGTGCCAGCAGTGAGCCTAGCGGGCCTTACAATGAGCAGTTCTTC. It encodes CASSEPSGPYNEQFF. The chain is built from TRBV2 and TRBJ2-1; 8 bases align to TRBD2. CDR1 and CDR2 from the germline V gene are SNHLY and FYNNEI. Germline trimming cut 3 bases from V and 4 bases from J; bases unmatched to any gene: 5. The CDR3 runs to 15 residues.

The gene calls are TRBV7-6 and TRBJ2-5; 8 bases agree with TRBD2. The CDR3 has 16 amino acids. V gave up 0 bases and J gave up 5 bases; unmatched junction bases: 8. CDR1 and CDR2 from the germline V gene are SGHVS and FNYEAQ. CDR3 sequence (DNA): TGTGCCAGCAGCTTAGCGCCTAGCGGGCGAGGGGAGACCCAGTACTTC. Its translation is CASSLAPSGRGETQYF.

J is TRBJ1-5 and V is TRBV30; D not certain. Per germline, CDR1 GTSNPN and CDR2 SVGIG (reference sequence). Between the trimmed V and J ends, which lost 2 bases and 5 bases, there was a span of 10 bases. The CDR3 loop spans 13 amino acids. The CDR3: CAWSMALDQPQHF. CDR3 coding DNA: TGTGCCTGGAGTATGGCCTTGGATCAGCCCCAGCATTTT.

This clone was recorded once. The J gene is TRBJ1-2, the V gene TRBV6-5; TRBD1 matches at 7 bases. Germline V gene data show CDR1 as MNHEY and CDR2 as SVGAGI. CDR3 length: 14 residues. Losses at the gene ends were 0 bases for V and 5 bases for J; bases not matched to a gene: 3. CDR3 amino acids: CASSYSGGLYGYTF. The CDR3 bases are TGTGCCAGCAGTTACTCAGGGGGCCTGTATGGCTACACCTTC.

The chain joins TRBV7-8 to TRBJ2-7; D is undetermined. The CDR3 consists of 11 residues. The V gene lost 2 bases and the J gene lost 5 bases, with 4 bases spanning the gap. CDR1 and CDR2 (germline): SGHVS, FQNEAQ. This CDR3 is CASSLSHEQYF. CDR3 nucleotides: TGTGCCAGCAGCTTATCTCACGAGCAGTACTTC.

The chain joins TRBV5-5 to TRBJ2-4; D might be TRBD1 (5 bases). The CDR3 loop spans 11 amino acids. Deletions cut 2 bases from V and 8 bases from J, with 5 bases between. The germline V gene encodes CDR1 SGHKS and CDR2 YYEKEE (reference sequence). The CDR3 sequence is CASSLGDIQYF. The CDR3 DNA reads TGTGCCAGCAGCTTAGGGGACATTCAGTACTTC.

This sequence joins TRBV4-1 and TRBJ2-2; TRBD2 matches 13 bases. V trimming: 4 bases; J trimming: 3 bases; junction bases outside the gene matches: 5. This CDR3 is built from 17 residues. The germline CDR1 and CDR2 sequences are MGHRA and YSYEKL. CDR3 in DNA: TGCGCCAGCAGCCCTCGACTAGCGGGAGGCCACACCGGGGAGCTGTTTTTT. Encoded protein: CASSPRLAGGHTGELFF.

The chain joins TRBV23-1 to TRBJ2-5; tentative D call: TRBD1 (6 bases). TRBV23-1 is placed among ORFs of uncertain function. The CDR3 sequence is 14 residues long. Trimming removed 4 bases at V and 2 bases at J, with 11 bases between. The CDR3 DNA reads TGCGCCAGCAGTCCCCGAGGACAGCAAGAGACCCAGTACTTC. Its translation: CASSPRGQQETQYF.

The J gene is TRBJ1-2, the V gene TRBV7-2, with TRBD1 matching over 8 bases. Per germline, CDR1 SGHTA and CDR2 FQGNSA. The CDR3 is 14 amino acids. The ends lost 2 bases at V and 8 bases at J; junction bases unmatched: 7. CDR3 residues: CASSLPGQAYGYTF. Written as DNA, the CDR3 is TGTGCCAGCAGCTTACCGGGACAGGCCTACGGCTACACCTTC. The variable domain in full, with the rest retrieved from reference TRBV7-2 and TRBJ1-2, is GAGVSQSPSNKVTEKGKDVELRCDPISGHTALYWYRQSLGQGLEFLIYFQGNSAPDKSGLPSDRFSAERTGGSVSTLTIQRTQQEDSAVYLCASSLPGQAYGYTFGSGTRLTVV.

This clone was found a few times. The chain recombines TRBV6-5 with TRBJ2-1, with 7 bases fitting TRBD2. With 2 bases clipped from V and 3 bases from J, the junction kept 4 bases outside the gene matches. Per germline, CDR1 MNHEY and CDR2 SVGAGI. This CDR3 is built from 15 residues. The CDR3 sequence is CASSYPAGFYNEQFF. CDR3 bases: TGTGCCAGCAGTTACCCAGCGGGATTCTACAATGAGCAGTTCTTC.

The J gene is TRBJ1-5, the V gene TRBV29-1; 10 bases agree with TRBD1. The J segment lost 2 bases and the V segment lost 4 bases, leaving 20 bases of the junction unmatched. The CDR3 loop spans 20 amino acids. Germline V lookup: CDR1 SQVTM, CDR2 ANQGSEA. CDR3 loop: CSVAVGTGANPMWGNQPQHF. The CDR3 DNA reads as TGCAGCGTTGCAGTGGGGACAGGGGCTAACCCAATGTGGGGCAATCAGCCCCAGCATTTT. The full variable domain, completed using reference TRBV29-1 and TRBJ1-5, is SAVISQKPSRDICQRGTSLTIQCQVDSQVTMMFWYRQQPGQSLTLIATANQGSEATYESGFVIDKFPISRPNLTFSTLTVSNMSPEDSSIYLCSVAVGTGANPMWGNQPQHFGDGTRLSIL.